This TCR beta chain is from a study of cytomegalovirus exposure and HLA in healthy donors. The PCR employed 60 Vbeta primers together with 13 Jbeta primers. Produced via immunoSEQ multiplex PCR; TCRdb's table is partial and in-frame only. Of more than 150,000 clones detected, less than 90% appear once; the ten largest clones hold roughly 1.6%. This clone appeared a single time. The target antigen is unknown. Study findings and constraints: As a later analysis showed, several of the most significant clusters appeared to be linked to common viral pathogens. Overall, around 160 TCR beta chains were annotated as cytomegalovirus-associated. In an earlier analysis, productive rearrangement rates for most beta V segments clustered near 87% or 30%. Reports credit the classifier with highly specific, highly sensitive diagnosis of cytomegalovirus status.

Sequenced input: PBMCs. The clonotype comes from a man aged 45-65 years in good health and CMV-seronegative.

CDR3 loop: CASSLRGNEQFF. CDR3 bases: TGTGCCAGCAGTTTGCGAGGCAATGAGCAGTTCTTC. The chain is built from TRBV28 and TRBJ2-1, with D unresolved. Between the trimmed V and J ends, which lost 3 bases and 6 bases, there was a span of 6 bases. This CDR3 contains 12 residues. In germline, CDR1 is MDHEN, CDR2 SYDVKM.